The sequence of this T cell receptor beta chain was determined in a study of blood T cell repertoires in COVID-19. Clones were read by immunoSEQ multiplex PCR, and TCRdb kept only the in-frame ones, dropping some. There are around 200,000 clones in the sample; roughly 80% occur only once, and around an eighth lies in the top ten. The length of the CDR3 is 16 residues. CDR1 and CDR2 from the germline V gene are SGHTA and FQGNSA. V trimming: 1 base; J trimming: 5 bases; junction bases outside the gene matches: 8. Specimen: peripheral blood. V is TRBV7-2 and J is TRBJ2-7, with 10 bases matching TRBD2. The receptor was derived from a man aged 45-65 years who had recovered from COVID-19. CDR3 DNA: TGTGCCAGCAGCTTAGTGATGGAGCGGGAGGGCGACGAGCAGTACTTC. Its protein is CASSLVMEREGDEQYF.